These 17 T cell receptor beta chains were sequenced from one sample in a study of blood T cell repertoires in COVID-19. Profiling relied on immunoSEQ multiplex PCR, and the TCRdb table lists in-frame clones only, not all of them. This repertoire shows about 250,000 clones, 70% to 90% found once; its top ten account for under 4%. Sequenced material: peripheral blood. Receptors were obtained from a man between 18 and 29 years old with active or convalescent COVID-19.

The CDR3 bases are TGTGCCAGCAGTTACCGGTCTTCAATGACTGGTGAGCAGTACTTC. Translation gives CASSYRSSMTGEQYF. The rearrangement uses TRBV6-6 and TRBJ2-7, with unresolved D. The CDR3 length is 15 residues. Germline V CDR1 and CDR2: MNHNY, SVGAGI (reference sequence). The ends were cut back, 2 bases at V and 7 bases at J, with 18 bases in the middle.

The rearrangement uses TRBV28 and TRBJ1-2, with D uncertain. The CDR3 has 14 residues. V lost 6 bases, J lost 5 bases, and 16 bases lay in between. Per germline, CDR1 MDHEN and CDR2 SYDVKM. The CDR3 DNA is TGTGCCAGCAGGCCGCCCGGGTCCCAATATGGCTACACCTTC. This gives the protein CASRPPGSQYGYTF.

This sequence joins TRBV19 and TRBJ2-1; 9 nucleotides line up with TRBD1. J was trimmed by 6 bases and V by 5 bases; bases with no gene match: 8. CDR1 LNHDA and CDR2 SQIVND come from the germline V gene (reference sequence). CDR3 length equals 15 residues. The CDR3 DNA sequence: TGTGCCAGTAGTGTCCGGGACAGGGCCGTCAATGAGCAGTTCTTC. Amino acids: CASSVRDRAVNEQFF. Together with reference TRBV19 and TRBJ2-1, the CDR3 gives the full variable domain: DGGITQSPKYLFRKEGQNVTLSCEQNLNHDAMYWYRQDPGQGLRLIYYSQIVNDFQKGDIAEGYSVSREKKESFPLTVTSAQKNPTAFYLCASSVRDRAVNEQFFGPGTRLTVL.

This clone has only one observation. This sequence joins TRBV19 and TRBJ2-7; TRBD1 matches 7 bases. Trimming took 2 bases from V and 4 from J; bases not matched to a gene: 11. CDR1 and CDR2 from the germline V gene are LNHDA and SQIVND (reference sequence). The CDR3 is made up of 16 amino acids. The chain's CDR3 is CASSINTGTAFYEQYF. In DNA form, the CDR3 reads TGTGCCAGTAGTATAAACACCGGGACAGCTTTTTACGAGCAGTACTTC.

J is TRBJ2-7 and V is TRBV11-2; 7 nucleotides match TRBD2. This CDR3 spans 16 amino acids. Germline lookup yields CDR1 SGHAT and CDR2 FQNNGV. Trimming cost V 1 base and J 1 base; bases outside gene matches: 7. The CDR3 DNA is TGTGCCAGCAGCTTAGCCGGGGACTACTCATCCTACGAGCAGTACTTC. It codes for CASSLAGDYSSYEQYF.

The chain joins TRBV2 to TRBJ1-6; 10 bases fit TRBD1. The CDR3 loop spans 16 amino acids. Germline V gene sequence: CDR1 SNHLY, CDR2 FYNNEI. V shed 1 base, J shed 9 bases, and the junction held 6 bases outside the gene matches. The CDR3 reads CASSEGGQGIRSPLHF. For the CDR3, the DNA is TGTGCCAGCAGTGAAGGGGGACAGGGGATACGTTCACCCCTCCACTTT.

The chain has TRBV10-3 and TRBJ2-5; TRBD1 aligns across 8 bases. J gave up 5 bases and V 3 bases, and 5 bases lay outside the gene matches. CDR3 length equals 14 residues. Germline V gives CDR1 ENHRY, CDR2 SYGVKD. The CDR3 sequence: CAISEGQGKETQYF. CDR3 DNA: TGTGCCATCAGTGAAGGACAGGGAAAGGAGACCCAGTACTTC.

The CDR3 DNA is TGTGCCAGCAGCCAAAAACAGTACGAGCAGTACTTC. It translates to CASSQKQYEQYF. This sequence joins TRBV14 and TRBJ2-7; D is ambiguous. This CDR3 has 12 residues. V was pared by 2 bases and J by 4 bases, with 6 bases between. The germline gives CDR1 SGHDN, CDR2 FVKESK.

This clone is a singleton in its sample. The CDR3 region is CAISERGGYSYEQYF. The CDR3 DNA reads TGTGCCATCAGTGAGCGGGGGGGGTACTCCTACGAGCAGTACTTC. This chain connects TRBV10-3 to TRBJ2-7, with TRBD2 matching 8 bases. CDR1 ENHRY and CDR2 SYGVKD come from the germline V gene. This CDR3 contains 15 residues. Germline trimming cut 2 bases from V and 0 bases from J; bases unmatched to any gene: 3.

This chain uses TRBV27 with TRBJ1-4, with unresolved D. This CDR3 contains 15 residues. The germline V and J ends were trimmed by 0 bases and 2 bases, with 7 bases remaining between them. The V gene's germline CDR1 is MNHEY and CDR2 SMNVEV (reference sequence). In DNA, the CDR3 is TGTGCCAGCAGTTTATCTTCGGGGACTAATGAAAAACTGTTTTTT. It translates to CASSLSSGTNEKLFF.

This chain uses TRBV7-9 with TRBJ2-3; tentative D call: TRBD2 (6 bases). Germline V gene data show CDR1 as SEHNR and CDR2 as FQNEAQ (reference sequence). The V gene lost 2 bases and the J gene lost 2 bases, with 20 bases spanning the gap. This CDR3 comprises 18 residues. The CDR3 nucleotides read TGTGCCAGCAGCTTAACGGGACTCCCATCGTCAAACACAGATACGCAGTATTTT. Amino acids: CASSLTGLPSSNTDTQYF.

The chain carries TRBV5-1 and TRBJ2-7, with TRBD2 as a possible D gene (7 bases). Trimming removed 4 bases at V and 2 bases at J, with 13 bases between. CDR1 and CDR2 from the germline V gene are SGHRS and YFSETQ. The length of the CDR3 is 14 residues. DNA of the CDR3: TGCGCCAGCAGCCGGGCGGGGGCGACCTACGAGCAGTACTTC. The encoded protein is CASSRAGATYEQYF.

The table lists this clone with a count of one. The V and J genes are TRBV5-1 and TRBJ2-2; TRBD2 matches at 12 bases. The CDR3 consists of 17 residues. Germline assignment: CDR1 SGHRS and CDR2 YFSETQ. V gave up 3 bases and J gave up 1 base; unmatched junction bases: 4. CDR3 loop: CASSSSGGAGNTGELFF. CDR3 DNA: TGCGCCAGCAGCTCTAGCGGGGGGGCCGGGAACACCGGGGAGCTGTTTTTT.

This clone was recorded a few times. The chain links TRBV15 to TRBJ1-1; D is perhaps TRBD1 (5 bases). V was trimmed by 8 bases and J by 10 bases, leaving 14 bases between them. Germline V gene lookup returns CDR1 LNHNV and CDR2 YYDKDF (reference sequence). This CDR3 has 11 amino acids. Here the CDR3 reads CATGAGVAAFF. The CDR3, as DNA: TGTGCCACCGGGGCGGGGGTAGCAGCTTTCTTT.

The CDR3 DNA sequence: TGTGCCAGCAGCTTAGAAATTGGGAGGGCGAAGGGATCTCGGTATGGCTACACCTTC. Translating gives CASSLEIGRAKGSRYGYTF. This chain joins TRBV11-2 and TRBJ1-2; unclear D gene. Germline-derived CDR1 and CDR2 are SGHAT and FQNNGV. V was shortened by 0 bases and J by 5 bases, with 25 bases between the two germline ends. This CDR3 comprises 19 residues.

This sequence joins TRBV19 and TRBJ1-2, with TRBD1 matching 10 bases. CDR3 length equals 14 residues. V lost 5 bases and J lost 7; bases outside the gene matches: 7. Germline V lookup: CDR1 LNHDA, CDR2 SQIVND (reference sequence). CDR3 in amino acids: CASSPGTGVVGYTF. As DNA, the CDR3 is TGTGCCAGTAGTCCCGGGACAGGGGTTGTTGGCTACACCTTC.

The chain combines TRBV5-1 with TRBJ2-3, with 9 bases lining up with TRBD1. The CDR3 consists of 15 residues. Germline lookup yields CDR1 SGHRS and CDR2 YFSETQ. J lost 1 base, V lost 3 bases, and 3 bases had no gene match. The CDR3 sequence is CASSSWTGGTDTQYF. CDR3 DNA: TGCGCCAGCAGCTCGTGGACAGGGGGCACAGATACGCAGTATTTT.